Given below is one T cell receptor beta chain in context. Antigen: not known. TCRdb's copy holds only in-frame clones and misses some; the assay was immunoSEQ multiplex PCR. The table shows 100,000 to 150,000 clones, with 80% to 90% occurring only once. The sample comes from a study of T cell responses to AZD1222 COVID-19 vaccine. Study-wide background: The study pooled second doses at about 4 or about 12 weeks.

Trimming pared 5 bases from V and 2 bases from J, leaving 13 bases between. The germline gives CDR1 SGHTA, CDR2 FQGNSA. CDR3 length: 14 residues. Findings and limits, study-wide: Donors were largely white British and mainly female; clonal diversity was possibly underestimated. CD4 TCRs linked to vaccination spanned spike, dominating at 160-218 and 743-854.

The receptor's source is an adult in good health. The chain combines TRBV7-2 with TRBJ2-7; D may be TRBD1 or TRBD2 (5 bases each). The starting material was peripheral blood, obtained on day 0 of AZD1222 vaccination. CDR3 sequence: CASSRGTAAYEQYF. Written as DNA, the CDR3 is TGTGCCAGCAGCAGAGGGACGGCCGCCTACGAGCAGTACTTC.